This TCR beta chain was captured in a study of blood T cell repertoires in COVID-19. TCRdb keeps only in-frame clones here, not all; method: immunoSEQ multiplex PCR. The sample has more than 250,000 clones, about 91% seen once. Cohorts were based on clinical histories the participants reported. Trimming cost V 1 base and J 5 bases, with 14 bases left between them. Germline values: CDR1 LGHDT, CDR2 YNNKEL (reference sequence). The CDR3 totals 15 residues. Sequencing was done on a sample of PBMCs or T cells enriched from blood (not recorded which). The chain carries TRBV3-1 (or the pseudogene TRBV3-2) and TRBJ1-2, with D perhaps TRBD1 (5 bases). The origin of this receptor is a woman in her thirties or forties with acute COVID-19. CDR3: CASSQGGQGRYGYTF. CDR3 bases: TGTGCCAGCAGCCAAGGTGGTCAGGGTCGTTATGGCTACACCTTC.